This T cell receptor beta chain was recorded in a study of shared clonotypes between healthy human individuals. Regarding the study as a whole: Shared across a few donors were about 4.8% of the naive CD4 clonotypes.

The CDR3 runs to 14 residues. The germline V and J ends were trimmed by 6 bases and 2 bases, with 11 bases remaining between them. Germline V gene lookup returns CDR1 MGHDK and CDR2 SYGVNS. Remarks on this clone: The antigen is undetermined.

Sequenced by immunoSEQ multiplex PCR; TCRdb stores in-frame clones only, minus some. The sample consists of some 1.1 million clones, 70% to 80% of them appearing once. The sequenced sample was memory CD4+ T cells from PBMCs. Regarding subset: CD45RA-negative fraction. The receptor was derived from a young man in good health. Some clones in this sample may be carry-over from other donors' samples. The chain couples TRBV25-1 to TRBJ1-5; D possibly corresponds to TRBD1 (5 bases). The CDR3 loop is CASSQGWGNQPQHF. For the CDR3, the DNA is TGTGCCAGCAGCCAGGGCTGGGGCAATCAGCCCCAGCATTTT.